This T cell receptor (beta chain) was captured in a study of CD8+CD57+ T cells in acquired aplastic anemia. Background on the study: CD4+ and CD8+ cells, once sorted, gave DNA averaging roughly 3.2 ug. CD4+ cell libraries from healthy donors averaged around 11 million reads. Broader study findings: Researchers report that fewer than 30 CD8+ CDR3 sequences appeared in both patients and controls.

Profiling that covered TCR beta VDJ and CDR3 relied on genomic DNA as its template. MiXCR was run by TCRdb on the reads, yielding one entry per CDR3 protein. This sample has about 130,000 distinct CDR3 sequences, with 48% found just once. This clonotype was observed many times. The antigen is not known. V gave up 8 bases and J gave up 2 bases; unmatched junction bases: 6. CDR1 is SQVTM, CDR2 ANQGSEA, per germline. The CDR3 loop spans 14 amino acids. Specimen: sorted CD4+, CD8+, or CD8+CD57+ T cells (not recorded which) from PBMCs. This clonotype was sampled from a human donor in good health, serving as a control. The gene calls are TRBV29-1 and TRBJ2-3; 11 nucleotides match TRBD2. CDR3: CSLGSGGATDTQYF. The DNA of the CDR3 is TGCAGCCTGGGTAGCGGGGGGGCCACAGATACGCAGTATTTT.